The clone carrying this T cell receptor beta chain was seen only once. Its antigen remains unknown. Researchers ran the PCR with 60 Vbeta and 13 Jbeta primers. Generated by immunoSEQ multiplex PCR, the TCRdb table keeps only in-frame clones and is missing some. The sample lists around 140,000 clones, approximately 64% seen once, with 2% to 2.5% in the top ten. These data come from a study of cytomegalovirus exposure and HLA in healthy donors. Study-wide points: The study put 150 to 200 TCR beta chains on its list as cytomegalovirus-associated.

Looked up from germline, CDR1 is LGHNA and CDR2 is YNFKEQ. CDR3 length equals 16 residues. Trimming took off 5 bases at V and 0 bases at J, with 14 bases between the two ends. The receptor was isolated from a woman aged 40 to 50 in good health and CMV-seronegative. The chain uses TRBV4-2 and TRBJ2-4; a weak D match, TRBD1 (5 bases). The sequenced sample was PBMCs. The CDR3 loop reads CASSVPDRLAKNIQYF. Here the CDR3 DNA reads TGTGCCAGCAGCGTCCCAGACAGACTAGCCAAAAACATTCAGTACTTC.